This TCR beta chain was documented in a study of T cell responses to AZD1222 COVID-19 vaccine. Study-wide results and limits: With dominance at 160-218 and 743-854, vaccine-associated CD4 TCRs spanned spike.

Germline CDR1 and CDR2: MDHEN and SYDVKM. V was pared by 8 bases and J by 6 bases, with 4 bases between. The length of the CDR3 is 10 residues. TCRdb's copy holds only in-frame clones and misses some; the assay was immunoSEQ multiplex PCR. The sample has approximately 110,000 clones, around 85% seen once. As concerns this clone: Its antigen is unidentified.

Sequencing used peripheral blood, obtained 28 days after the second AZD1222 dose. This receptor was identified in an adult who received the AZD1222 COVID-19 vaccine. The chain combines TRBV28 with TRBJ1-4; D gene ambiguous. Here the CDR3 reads CASGDEKLFF. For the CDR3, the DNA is TGTGCCAGCGGAGATGAAAAACTGTTTTTT.